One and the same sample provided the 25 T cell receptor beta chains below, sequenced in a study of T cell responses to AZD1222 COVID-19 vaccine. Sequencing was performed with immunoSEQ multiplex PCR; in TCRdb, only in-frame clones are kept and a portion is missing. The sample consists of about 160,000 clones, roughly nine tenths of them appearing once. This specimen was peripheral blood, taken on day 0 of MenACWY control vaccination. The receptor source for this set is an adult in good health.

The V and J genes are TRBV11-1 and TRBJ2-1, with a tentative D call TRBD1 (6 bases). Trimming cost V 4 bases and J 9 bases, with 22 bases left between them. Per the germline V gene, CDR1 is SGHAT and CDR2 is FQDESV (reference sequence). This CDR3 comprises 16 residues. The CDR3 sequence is CASSSPGIRGNGEQFF. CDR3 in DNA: TGTGCCAGCAGCTCCCCCGGGATTAGGGGGAACGGTGAGCAGTTCTTC.

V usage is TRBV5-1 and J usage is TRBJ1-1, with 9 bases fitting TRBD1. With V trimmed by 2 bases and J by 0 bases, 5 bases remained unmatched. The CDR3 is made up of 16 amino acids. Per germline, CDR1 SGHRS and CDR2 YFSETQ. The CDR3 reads CASSLDRGNMNTEAFF. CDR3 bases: TGCGCCAGCAGCTTAGACAGGGGGAACATGAACACTGAAGCTTTCTTT.

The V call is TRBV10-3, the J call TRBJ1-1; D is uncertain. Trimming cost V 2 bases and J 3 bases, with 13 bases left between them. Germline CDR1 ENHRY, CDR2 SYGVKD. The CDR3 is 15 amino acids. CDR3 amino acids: CAISEPTWGHTEAFF. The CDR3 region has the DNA TGTGCCATCAGTGAGCCGACGTGGGGTCACACTGAAGCTTTCTTT.

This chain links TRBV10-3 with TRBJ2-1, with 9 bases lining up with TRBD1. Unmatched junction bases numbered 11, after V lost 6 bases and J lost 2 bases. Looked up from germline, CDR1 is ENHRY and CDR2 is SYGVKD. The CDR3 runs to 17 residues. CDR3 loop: CAISPLGQGRPYNEQFF. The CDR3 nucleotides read TGTGCCATCAGCCCCCTGGGACAGGGTAGACCCTACAATGAGCAGTTCTTC.

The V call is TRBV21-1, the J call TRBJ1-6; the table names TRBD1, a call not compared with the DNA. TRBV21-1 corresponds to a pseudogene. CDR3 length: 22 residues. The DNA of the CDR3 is TGTGCCAGCAGCAAATTTGAGGTCCCGGACAGAAAGGCTCCGCCGTGCCATTCACCCCTCCACTTT. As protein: CASSKFEVPDRKAPPCHSPLHF.

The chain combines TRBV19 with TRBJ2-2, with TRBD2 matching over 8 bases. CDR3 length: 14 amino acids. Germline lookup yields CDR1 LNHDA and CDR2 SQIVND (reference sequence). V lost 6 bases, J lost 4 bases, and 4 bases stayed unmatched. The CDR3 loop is CASRPGGVTGELFF. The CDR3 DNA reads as TGTGCCAGTAGGCCGGGGGGGGTCACCGGGGAGCTGTTTTTT.

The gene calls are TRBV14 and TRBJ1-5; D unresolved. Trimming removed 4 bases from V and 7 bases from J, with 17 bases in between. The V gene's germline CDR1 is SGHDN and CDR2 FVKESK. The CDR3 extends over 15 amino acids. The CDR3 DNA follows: TGTGCCAGCAGCCCCAAACCCCAGCCAGGCCAGCCCCAGCATTTT. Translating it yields CASSPKPQPGQPQHF.

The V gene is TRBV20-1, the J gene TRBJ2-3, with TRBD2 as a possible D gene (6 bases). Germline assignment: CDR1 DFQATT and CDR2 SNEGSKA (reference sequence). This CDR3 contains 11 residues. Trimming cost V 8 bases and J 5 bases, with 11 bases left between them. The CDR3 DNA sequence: TGCAGTACCCGGCGGGGAGATACGCAGTATTTT. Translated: CSTRRGDTQYF.

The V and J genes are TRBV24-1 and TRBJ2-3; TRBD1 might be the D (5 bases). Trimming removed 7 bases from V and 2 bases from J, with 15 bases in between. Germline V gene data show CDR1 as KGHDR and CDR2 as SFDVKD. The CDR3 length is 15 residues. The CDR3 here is CATSWGGSYTDTQYF. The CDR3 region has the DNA TGTGCCACCAGCTGGGGCGGATCTTACACAGATACGCAGTATTTT.

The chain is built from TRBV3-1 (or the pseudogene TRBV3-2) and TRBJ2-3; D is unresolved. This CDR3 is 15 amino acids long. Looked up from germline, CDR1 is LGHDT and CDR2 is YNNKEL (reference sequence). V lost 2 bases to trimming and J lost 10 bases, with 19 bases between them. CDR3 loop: CASSQRPSEAGAQYF. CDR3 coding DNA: TGTGCCAGCAGCCAAAGGCCTTCGGAAGCAGGAGCGCAGTATTTT.

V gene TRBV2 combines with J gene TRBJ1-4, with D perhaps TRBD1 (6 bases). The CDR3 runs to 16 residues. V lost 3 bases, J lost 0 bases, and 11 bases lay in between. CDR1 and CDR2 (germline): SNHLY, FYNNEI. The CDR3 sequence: CASSDPRQATNEKLFF. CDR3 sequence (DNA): TGTGCCAGCAGTGATCCCCGACAGGCAACTAATGAAAAACTGTTTTTT.

The CDR3 nucleotides are TGCGCCAGCAGCTTGGGGGCAGCCAACTCTGGAAACACCATATATTTT. It encodes CASSLGAANSGNTIYF. V usage is TRBV5-1 and J usage is TRBJ1-3; D is undetermined. Germline CDR1 SGHRS, CDR2 YFSETQ. Trimming shortened V by 0 bases and J by 0 bases, and 10 bases separated the two germline ends. There are 16 residues in the CDR3. The full variable domain, completed using reference TRBV5-1 and TRBJ1-3, is KAGVTQTPRYLIKTRGQQVTLSCSPISGHRSVSWYQQTPGQGLQFLFEYFSETQRNKGNFPGRFSGRQFSNSRSEMNVSTLELGDSALYLCASSLGAANSGNTIYFGEGSWLTVV.

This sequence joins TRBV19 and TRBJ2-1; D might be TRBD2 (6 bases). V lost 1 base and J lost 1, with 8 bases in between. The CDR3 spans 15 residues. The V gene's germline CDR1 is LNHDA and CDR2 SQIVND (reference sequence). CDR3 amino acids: CASSIAGTSYNEQFF. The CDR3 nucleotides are TGTGCCAGTAGTATAGCCGGGACTTCCTACAATGAGCAGTTCTTC.

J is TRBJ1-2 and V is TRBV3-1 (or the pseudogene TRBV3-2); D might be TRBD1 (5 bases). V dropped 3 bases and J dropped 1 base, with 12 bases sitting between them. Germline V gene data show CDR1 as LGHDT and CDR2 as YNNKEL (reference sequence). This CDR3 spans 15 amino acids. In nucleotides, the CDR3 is TGTGCCAGCAGCCATCACAGGACGGGTAACTATGGCTACACCTTC. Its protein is CASSHHRTGNYGYTF.

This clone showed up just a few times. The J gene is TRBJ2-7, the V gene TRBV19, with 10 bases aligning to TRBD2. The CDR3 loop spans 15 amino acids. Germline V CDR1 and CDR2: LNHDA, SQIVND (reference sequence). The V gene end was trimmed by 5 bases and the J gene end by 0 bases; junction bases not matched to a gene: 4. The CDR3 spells CASSPLAGGSYEQYF. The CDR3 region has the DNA TGTGCCAGTAGTCCTTTAGCGGGGGGCTCCTACGAGCAGTACTTC.

The CDR3 DNA sequence: TGTGCCAGCAGCTCGCCCCGGACGGGACCCTGGACAGATACGCAGTATTTT. It yields the protein CASSSPRTGPWTDTQYF. This sequence joins TRBV7-2 and TRBJ2-3; D might be TRBD1 or TRBD2, each matching 5 bases. CDR3 size: 17 residues. Germline assignment: CDR1 SGHTA and CDR2 FQGNSA. Trimming took 4 bases from V and 3 from J, leaving 20 bases between them.

As DNA, the CDR3 is TGTGCCAGCAGCTTAGTGGCCAGCACTGAAGCTTTCTTT. Protein: CASSLVASTEAFF. This chain connects TRBV7-2 to TRBJ1-1; D gene unclear. This CDR3 has 13 amino acids. Germline assignment: CDR1 SGHTA and CDR2 FQGNSA. With 1 base removed from V and 4 bases from J, the gap between germline ends came to 7 bases.

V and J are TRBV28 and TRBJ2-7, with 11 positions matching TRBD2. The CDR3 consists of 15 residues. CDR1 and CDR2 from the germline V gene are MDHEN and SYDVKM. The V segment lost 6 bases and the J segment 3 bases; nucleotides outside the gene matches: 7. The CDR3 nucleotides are TGTGCCAGCAGCCTCCGACTAGCGGGATTCTACGAGCAGTACTTC. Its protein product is CASSLRLAGFYEQYF.

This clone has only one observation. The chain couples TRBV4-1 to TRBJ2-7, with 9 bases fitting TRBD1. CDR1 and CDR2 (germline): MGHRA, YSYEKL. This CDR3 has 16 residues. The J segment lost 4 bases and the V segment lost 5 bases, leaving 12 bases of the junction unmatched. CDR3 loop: CASSNPRGTGRYEQYF. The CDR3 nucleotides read TGCGCCAGCAGCAACCCTAGGGGGACAGGGAGGTACGAGCAGTACTTC.

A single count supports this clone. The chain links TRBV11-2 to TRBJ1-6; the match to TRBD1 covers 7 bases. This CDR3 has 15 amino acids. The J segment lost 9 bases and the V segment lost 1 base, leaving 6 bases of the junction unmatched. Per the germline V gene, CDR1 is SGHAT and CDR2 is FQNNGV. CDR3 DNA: TGTGCCAGCAGCTTAGGACAGGGTATGGGTTCACCCCTCCACTTT. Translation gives CASSLGQGMGSPLHF.

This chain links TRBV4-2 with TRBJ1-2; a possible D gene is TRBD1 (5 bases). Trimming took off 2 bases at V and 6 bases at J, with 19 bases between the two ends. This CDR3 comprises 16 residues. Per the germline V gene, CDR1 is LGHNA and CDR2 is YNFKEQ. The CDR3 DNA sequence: TGTGCCAGCAGCCAATCCGTGAGTTGGGACCACCATGGCTACACCTTC. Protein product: CASSQSVSWDHHGYTF.

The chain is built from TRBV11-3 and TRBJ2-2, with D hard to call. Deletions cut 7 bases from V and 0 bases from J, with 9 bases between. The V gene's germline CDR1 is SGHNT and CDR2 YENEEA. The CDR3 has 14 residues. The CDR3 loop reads CASIGRPNTGELFF. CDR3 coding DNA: TGTGCCAGCATAGGACGGCCGAACACCGGGGAGCTGTTTTTT.

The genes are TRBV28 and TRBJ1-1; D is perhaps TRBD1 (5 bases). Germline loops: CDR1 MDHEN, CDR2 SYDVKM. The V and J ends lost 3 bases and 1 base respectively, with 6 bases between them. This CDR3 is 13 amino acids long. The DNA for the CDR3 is TGTGCCAGCAGTTTGGGACCGAACACTGAAGCTTTCTTT. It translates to CASSLGPNTEAFF.

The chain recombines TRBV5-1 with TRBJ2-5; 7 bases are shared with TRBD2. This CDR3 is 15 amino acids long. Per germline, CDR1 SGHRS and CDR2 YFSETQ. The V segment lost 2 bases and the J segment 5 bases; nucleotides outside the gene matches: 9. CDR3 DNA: TGCGCCAGCAGCTTCTTAGGACTAGGGACGGAGACCCAGTACTTC. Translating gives CASSFLGLGTETQYF.

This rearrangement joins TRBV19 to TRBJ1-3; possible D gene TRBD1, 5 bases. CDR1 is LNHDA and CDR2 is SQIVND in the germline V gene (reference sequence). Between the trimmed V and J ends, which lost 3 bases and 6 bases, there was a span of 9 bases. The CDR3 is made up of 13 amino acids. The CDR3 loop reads CASSIQGENTIYF. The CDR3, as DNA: TGTGCCAGTAGTATTCAGGGTGAAAACACCATATATTTT.